The 22 T cell receptor beta chains in this list originate from one sample, sequenced in a study of CD8+ T cells in alopecia areata. Reverse transcribed after extraction, RNA yielded cDNA as the sequencing template. The assay was immunoSEQ multiplex PCR, and TCRdb's table has in-frame clones only and misses some. Of roughly 150,000 clones in the sample, around half are singletons; the top ten hold roughly 21%. Source: CD8+ T cells sorted from blood, taken at week 0. These TCRs come from a human donor with alopecia areata.

A remark on this clone: Other DNA sequences in this sample translate to the same CDR3. V gene TRBV4-3 combines with J gene TRBJ1-1; TRBD1 is a possible D gene (5 bases). The V gene lost 3 bases and the J gene lost 2 bases, with 7 bases spanning the gap. Germline V lookup: CDR1 LGHNA, CDR2 YSLEER. This CDR3 region has 13 residues. In DNA, the CDR3 is TGCGCCAGCAGCCAGAGGGGTAACACTGAAGCTTTCTTT. Its translation is CASSQRGNTEAFF.

This chain connects TRBV9 to TRBJ2-6; D gene ambiguous. The CDR3 has 13 residues. Looked up from germline, CDR1 is SGDLS and CDR2 is YYNGEE. The germline V and J ends were trimmed by 4 bases and 0 bases, with 2 bases remaining between them. CDR3 bases: TGTGCCAGCAGCAACTCTGGGGCCAACGTCCTGACTTTC. As protein: CASSNSGANVLTF.

This sequence joins TRBV28 and TRBJ2-1; 7 bases align to TRBD2. Germline loops: CDR1 MDHEN, CDR2 SYDVKM. The CDR3 loop spans 14 amino acids. The V segment lost 2 bases and the J segment 8 bases; nucleotides outside the gene matches: 6. CDR3 bases: TGTGCCAGCAGTTTAGAGGCGGGGGTCGATGAGCAGTTCTTC. This encodes CASSLEAGVDEQFF.

This clone was observed a single time. The chain carries TRBV23-1 and TRBJ1-6, with 8 bases matching TRBD1. TRBV23-1 is an ORF for which the function is uncertain. V shed 3 bases and J 4 bases; nucleotides not matched to a gene: 8. This CDR3 spans 17 amino acids. The CDR3 region has the DNA TGCGCCAGCAGTCAGGAATGGTGGACAGGGTATAATTCACCCCTCCACTTT. It translates to CASSQEWWTGYNSPLHF.

The chain links TRBV7-6 to TRBJ2-1, with 8 nucleotides matching TRBD2. With V trimmed by 1 base and J by 4 bases, 9 bases remained unmatched. The germline CDR1 and CDR2 sequences are SGHVS and FNYEAQ. The CDR3 length is 17 residues. The CDR3 nucleotides read TGTGCCAGCAGCTTAGTGGGAGTCGGGAGGGAGTACAATGAGCAGTTCTTC. Its translation is CASSLVGVGREYNEQFF.

The chain has TRBV13 and TRBJ2-3; D is unresolved. The V and J ends lost 4 bases and 2 bases respectively, with 10 bases between them. The CDR3 length is 14 residues. Germline CDR1 and CDR2: PRHDT and FYEKMQ (reference sequence). The DNA for the CDR3 is TGTGCCAGCAGCTCGGGCCGTATCACAGATACGCAGTATTTT. It is translated as CASSSGRITDTQYF.

This clone was seen a handful of times. The chain carries TRBV7-9 and TRBJ1-4, with D perhaps matching TRBD1 (5 bases). This CDR3 contains 17 residues. Germline V gene sequence: CDR1 SEHNR, CDR2 FQNEAQ (reference sequence). V gave up 0 bases and J gave up 5 bases, with 16 bases separating them. The CDR3 loop reads CASSLAKHRTLNEKLFF. CDR3 coding DNA: TGTGCCAGCAGCTTAGCAAAACACAGGACCTTGAATGAAAAACTGTTTTTT.

The chain is built from TRBV7-2 and TRBJ2-7; TRBD2 matches 9 bases. The V segment lost 5 bases and the J segment 1 base; nucleotides outside the gene matches: 12. The germline V gene has CDR1 SGHTA and CDR2 FQGNSA. CDR3 size: 17 residues. CDR3: CASSAGLERGESYEQYF. The CDR3, as DNA: TGTGCCAGCAGCGCGGGACTAGAGCGGGGGGAATCCTACGAGCAGTACTTC.

In its sample, this clone was seen a few times. The genes are TRBV9 and TRBJ1-4, with 7 bases aligning to TRBD1. V lost 4 bases and J lost 8; bases outside the gene matches: 8. CDR1 is SGDLS, CDR2 YYNGEE, per germline. The CDR3 is 14 residues long. The CDR3 loop is CASSLGQANEKLFF. The CDR3 bases are TGTGCCAGCAGCTTAGGACAGGCGAACGAAAAACTGTTTTTT.

The chain joins TRBV27 to TRBJ1-5; D is unclear. Per the germline V gene, CDR1 is MNHEY and CDR2 is SMNVEV (reference sequence). This CDR3 contains 13 residues. The V end was cut by 9 bases, the J end by 3 bases, with 12 bases between. The CDR3 DNA reads TGTGCCAGTTCCGGGATAAACAATCAGCCCCAGCATTTT. This translates into CASSGINNQPQHF.

The chain carries TRBV5-1 and TRBJ2-1, with D perhaps given as TRBD1 or TRBD2 (5 bases each). V lost 1 base and J lost 10, with 12 bases in between. Germline CDR1 reads SGHRS; CDR2 reads YFSETQ. The CDR3 length is 13 residues. The CDR3 protein is CASSLWSGREQFF. The CDR3 coding sequence is TGCGCCAGCAGCTTGTGGTCGGGACGAGAGCAGTTCTTC. Full variable domain (rest looked up from reference TRBV5-1 and TRBJ2-1): KAGVTQTPRYLIKTRGQQVTLSCSPISGHRSVSWYQQTPGQGLQFLFEYFSETQRNKGNFPGRFSGRQFSNSRSEMNVSTLELGDSALYLCASSLWSGREQFFGPGTRLTVL.

This clone was seen more than once but under ten times. CDR3 bases: TGTGCCAGCAGCTTAGTCCCGGGTGACACTGAAGCTTTCTTT. This encodes CASSLVPGDTEAFF. The chain combines TRBV13 with TRBJ1-1; unclear D gene. Germline assignment: CDR1 PRHDT and CDR2 FYEKMQ (reference sequence). Trimming shortened V by 1 base and J by 3 bases, and 9 bases separated the two germline ends. The CDR3 is 14 residues long. The full variable domain, its missing parts supplied by reference TRBV13 and TRBJ1-1, is AAGVIQSPRHLIKEKRETATLKCYPIPRHDTVYWYQQGPGQDPQFLISFYEKMQSDKGSIPDRFSAQQFSDYHSELNMSSLELGDSALYFCASSLVPGDTEAFFGQGTRLTVV.

There are a few counts of this clone. The V and J genes are TRBV25-1 and TRBJ1-1, with 7 bases identical to TRBD1. CDR3 length: 15 amino acids. With 6 bases clipped from V and 5 bases from J, the junction kept 12 bases outside the gene matches. The germline V gene encodes CDR1 MGHDK and CDR2 SYGVNS. CDR3 amino acids: CASRSSWTGDTEAFF. Written as DNA, the CDR3 is TGTGCCAGCAGATCCTCCTGGACAGGCGATACTGAAGCTTTCTTT.

The rearrangement links TRBV9 to TRBJ1-2; TRBD1 agrees at 7 bases. V shed 0 bases, J shed 1 base, and the junction held 9 bases outside the gene matches. Germline V gene data show CDR1 as SGDLS and CDR2 as YYNGEE. The CDR3 runs 17 residues. As DNA, the CDR3 is TGTGCCAGCAGCGTAGGAGGGGGCCACCCCAGTAACTATGGCTACACCTTC. This gives the protein CASSVGGGHPSNYGYTF.

The rearrangement links TRBV27 to TRBJ2-5, with D perhaps assigned TRBD1 or TRBD2 (5 bases each). CDR1 and CDR2 (germline): MNHEY, SMNVEV (reference sequence). This CDR3 has 15 residues. V lost 1 base to trimming and J lost 3 bases, with 12 bases between them. The CDR3 is CASSLFAGTEETQYF. The CDR3 coding sequence is TGTGCCAGCAGTTTATTTGCTGGGACCGAAGAGACCCAGTACTTC.

The J gene is TRBJ2-5, the V gene TRBV11-2, with 8 bases matching TRBD1. The junction had 7 bases not matched to a gene; V was cut back by 5 bases and J by 5 bases. The CDR3 is 14 residues long. Germline V gives CDR1 SGHAT, CDR2 FQNNGV. DNA for the CDR3: TGTGCCAGCAGCCCTCGGACAGGGACGGAGACCCAGTACTTC. Translation gives CASSPRTGTETQYF. Variable domain in full (rest from reference TRBV11-2 and TRBJ2-5): EAGVAQSPRYKIIEKRQSVAFWCNPISGHATLYWYQQILGQGPKLLIQFQNNGVVDDSQLPKDRFSAERLKGVDSTLKIQPAKLEDSAVYLCASSPRTGTETQYFGPGTRLLVL.

This clone was seen only a few times. The chain recombines TRBV10-3 with TRBJ1-5, with D tentatively TRBD1 (5 bases). V was clipped by 3 bases and J by 3 bases, with 9 bases between them. Looked up from germline, CDR1 is ENHRY and CDR2 is SYGVKD. The CDR3 is 14 residues long. CDR3 loop: CAISDPRDNQPQHF. DNA of the CDR3: TGTGCCATCAGTGACCCCAGGGACAATCAGCCCCAGCATTTT.

The chain employs TRBV4-3 and TRBJ2-1, with 11 bases identical to TRBD2. V shed 4 bases and J 4 bases; nucleotides not matched to a gene: 9. Germline V gene data show CDR1 as LGHNA and CDR2 as YSLEER. CDR3 size: 17 residues. The CDR3 DNA reads TGCGCCAGCAGCCTTCGTCCGGGACTAGCGGTTTACAATGAGCAGTTCTTC. This gives the protein CASSLRPGLAVYNEQFF.

This clone was recorded a few times. The chain carries TRBV27 and TRBJ1-1; D is undetermined. V was shortened by 5 bases and J by 1 base, with 14 bases between the two germline ends. The CDR3 covers 15 residues. Germline-derived CDR1 and CDR2 are MNHEY and SMNVEV (reference sequence). The CDR3 coding sequence is TGTGCCAGCAGTCCATGGGCTGGCAGGAACACTGAAGCTTTCTTT. It codes for CASSPWAGRNTEAFF.

V gene TRBV15 combines with J gene TRBJ2-7; no clear D gene. There are 12 residues in the CDR3. Germline V CDR1 and CDR2: LNHNV, YYDKDF (reference sequence). Between the trimmed V and J ends, which lost 5 bases and 3 bases, there was a span of 8 bases. The CDR3 loop is CATSDKGYEQYF. DNA for the CDR3: TGTGCCACCAGCGATAAGGGCTACGAGCAGTACTTC. Full variable domain (rest looked up from reference TRBV15 and TRBJ2-7): DAMVIQNPRYQVTQFGKPVTLSCSQTLNHNVMYWYQQKSSQAPKLLFHYYDKDFNNEADTPDNFQSRRPNTSFCFLDIRSPGLGDTAMYLCATSDKGYEQYFGPGTRLTVT.

This clone was seen a handful of times. This chain links TRBV5-1 with TRBJ1-2; no firm D call. The CDR3 is 15 residues long. Looked up from germline, CDR1 is SGHRS and CDR2 is YFSETQ. V was clipped by 1 base and J by 6 bases, with 16 bases between them. CDR3 bases: TGCGCCAGCAGCTTGTTGATGTGGTCCGCAGATGGCTACACCTTC. This translates into CASSLLMWSADGYTF. Variable domain in full (rest from reference TRBV5-1 and TRBJ1-2): KAGVTQTPRYLIKTRGQQVTLSCSPISGHRSVSWYQQTPGQGLQFLFEYFSETQRNKGNFPGRFSGRQFSNSRSEMNVSTLELGDSALYLCASSLLMWSADGYTFGSGTRLTVV.

The chain is built from TRBV29-1 and TRBJ2-7, with D perhaps assigned TRBD1 or TRBD2 (7 bases each). With 0 bases removed from V and 4 bases from J, the gap between germline ends came to 16 bases. The CDR3 consists of 15 residues. Per the germline V gene, CDR1 is SQVTM and CDR2 is ANQGSEA. This chain's CDR3 is CSVEDGQGGIYEQYF. For the CDR3, the DNA is TGCAGCGTTGAAGATGGGCAGGGGGGGATATACGAGCAGTACTTC.